The entry below describes one TCR beta chain. This sample is part of a study of blood T cell repertoires in COVID-19. On the study more broadly: Donors in the United States, Italy and Spain gave samples during acute or convalescent COVID-19. T cells, B-cell-depleted T cells, or PBMCs provided the cDNA or gDNA that served as material.

Original processing notes: Nucleated cell counts were estimated from reference gene primer amplification. The data were produced by immunoSEQ multiplex PCR, yet TCRdb's version contains in-frame clones alone and is incomplete. V, J and clone size are taken as reported in that table, and D and trimming were inferred from the DNA itself. The table has a few hundred thousand clones, about four fifths seen once; the top ten hold 3.4%. The germline gives CDR1 KGHSH, CDR2 LQKENI. V was pared by 3 bases and J by 6 bases, with 12 bases between. The CDR3 sequence is 15 residues long. This chain connects TRBV18 to TRBJ1-6, with D perhaps TRBD1 (6 bases). The clonotype was recovered from a woman aged 18-30 years with acute or convalescent COVID-19. The source material was peripheral blood. The CDR3 DNA reads as TGTGCCAGCTCACCTCAGGGGTCGAGTAATTCACCCCTCCACTTT. This codes for CASSPQGSSNSPLHF.